Each of the 27 T cell receptor beta chains below was sequenced from the same sample in a study of shared clonotypes between healthy human individuals. Sequencing was performed with immunoSEQ multiplex PCR; in TCRdb, only in-frame clones are kept and a portion is missing. The data show some 350,000 clones, around 72% seen once. The sample taken for sequencing was memory CD4+ T cells sorted from blood. Subset noted: CD45RA-negative fraction. The receptors were gathered from a man aged 25-40 years in good health.

V gene TRBV27 combines with J gene TRBJ2-3, with a possible D match to TRBD2 (6 bases). CDR1 MNHEY and CDR2 SMNVEV come from the germline V gene (reference sequence). This CDR3 is built from 17 residues. V gave up 3 bases and J gave up 5 bases, with 21 bases separating them. The CDR3 here is CASSLRLGLTTGDTQYF. For the CDR3, the DNA is TGTGCCAGCAGTTTGCGCCTGGGACTTACAACAGGAGATACGCAGTATTTT.

This rearrangement joins TRBV5-4 to TRBJ2-5, with D unclear. CDR1 SGHNT and CDR2 YYREEE come from the germline V gene (reference sequence). The CDR3 covers 13 residues. Between the trimmed V and J ends, which lost 7 bases and 3 bases, there was a span of 13 bases. The CDR3 reads CASSANRKETQYF. CDR3 nucleotide sequence: TGTGCCAGCTCTGCTAATCGGAAAGAGACCCAGTACTTC.

The chain couples TRBV18 to TRBJ2-1; 7 bases are a match to TRBD2. The germline CDR1 and CDR2 sequences are KGHSH and LQKENI. The CDR3 is made up of 16 amino acids. The trim removed 3 bases at V and 5 bases at J, leaving 10 bases unmatched. Written as DNA, the CDR3 is TGTGCCAGCTCACCCCCAAACAGCGGGGATAACAATGAGCAGTTCTTC. This encodes CASSPPNSGDNNEQFF.

This clone has only one observation. The genes are TRBV5-1 and TRBJ2-1; 13 bases line up with TRBD2. Germline loops: CDR1 SGHRS, CDR2 YFSETQ. The CDR3 spans 15 residues. J gave up 6 bases and V 4 bases, and 4 bases lay outside the gene matches. The DNA for the CDR3 is TGCGCCAGCAGCATGGGACTAGCGGGATCCAATGAGCAGTTCTTC. Translating it yields CASSMGLAGSNEQFF.

This clone was observed once. The chain employs TRBV7-2 and TRBJ2-5, with 7 bases aligning to TRBD1. The CDR3 length is 13 residues. Germline CDR1 is SGHTA and CDR2 is FQGNSA. V trimming: 4 bases; J trimming: 7 bases; junction bases outside the gene matches: 6. This CDR3 reads CASSSDRVATQYF. CDR3 nucleotides: TGTGCCAGCAGCTCAGACAGGGTAGCGACCCAGTACTTC.

This clone was counted only a few times. The chain couples TRBV19 to TRBJ2-2; D gene uncertain. V was pared by 6 bases and J by 6 bases, with 11 bases between. The CDR3 contains 13 residues. Germline V gene sequence: CDR1 LNHDA, CDR2 SQIVND (reference sequence). CDR3 in amino acids: CASRPTQAGELFF. The CDR3 DNA is TGTGCCAGTAGACCTACTCAGGCCGGGGAGCTGTTTTTT.

This chain connects TRBV25-1 to TRBJ2-1, with a possible D match to TRBD2 (5 bases). Germline CDR1 and CDR2: MGHDK and SYGVNS. This CDR3 spans 14 amino acids. V was clipped by 3 bases and J by 6 bases, with 12 bases between them. The CDR3 loop is CASSDYPRVNEQFF. The CDR3 region has the DNA TGTGCCAGCAGTGACTATCCGAGGGTCAATGAGCAGTTCTTC. Full variable domain (rest looked up from reference TRBV25-1 and TRBJ2-1): EADIYQTPRYLVIGTGKKITLECSQTMGHDKMYWYQQDPGMELHLIHYSYGVNSTEKGDLSSESTVSRIRTEHFPLTLESARPSHTSQYLCASSDYPRVNEQFFGPGTRLTVL.

This clone was detected ten times or more. The chain uses TRBV11-1 and TRBJ1-3, with TRBD1 identical over 7 bases. V shed 3 bases, J shed 0 bases, and the junction held 5 bases outside the gene matches. Germline assignment: CDR1 SGHAT and CDR2 FQDESV (reference sequence). The CDR3 is 16 residues long. Here the CDR3 reads CASSLGQTSSGNTIYF. The CDR3 DNA reads TGTGCCAGCAGCTTGGGACAGACGAGCTCTGGAAACACCATATATTTT. The full variable domain, in which reference TRBV11-1 and TRBJ1-3 provide the parts outside the CDR3, is EAEVAQSPRYKITEKSQAVAFWCDPISGHATLYWYRQILGQGPELLVQFQDESVVDDSQLPKDRFSAERLKGVDSTLKIQPAELGDSAMYLCASSLGQTSSGNTIYFGEGSWLTVV.

The chain carries TRBV6-5 and TRBJ1-4, with D tentatively TRBD1 (6 bases). This CDR3 has 16 residues. Germline CDR1 MNHEY, CDR2 SVGAGI. Trimming removed 0 bases at V and 8 bases at J, with 16 bases between. The CDR3 here is CASSYSNPGAIEKLFF. As DNA, the CDR3 is TGTGCCAGCAGTTACTCGAATCCAGGGGCCATAGAAAAACTGTTTTTT.

In this sample, this clone turned up a few times. The rearrangement joins TRBV7-9 to TRBJ1-2, with D tentatively TRBD1 (6 bases). The CDR3 is 12 amino acids. The germline V gene has CDR1 SEHNR and CDR2 FQNEAQ (reference sequence). V lost 4 bases and J 5 bases, leaving 8 bases between the germline ends. CDR3 sequence reads: CASSSGTYGYTF. CDR3 nucleotide sequence: TGTGCCAGCAGCTCTGGGACATATGGCTACACCTTC.

Worth noting for this clone: At the DNA level, this CDR3 is encoded by other sequences in the same sample as well. CDR3 amino acids: CASSPPGLADNEQFF. Here the CDR3 DNA reads TGTGCCAGCTCACCCCCCGGGCTAGCGGACAATGAGCAGTTCTTC. The chain couples TRBV18 to TRBJ2-1; 7 bases line up with TRBD2. The CDR3 is 15 amino acids. Per germline, CDR1 KGHSH and CDR2 LQKENI. V shed 3 bases and J 5 bases; nucleotides not matched to a gene: 7.

In regard to this clone: A read error may explain this, as a much larger clone is one base away. This chain connects TRBV7-9 to TRBJ1-4; possibly TRBD1 for D (6 bases). This CDR3 has 15 amino acids. CDR1 is SEHNR and CDR2 is FQNEAQ in the germline V gene (reference sequence). V lost 5 bases to trimming and J lost 0 bases, with 10 bases between them. The CDR3 bases are TGTGCCAGCAGCCTACAGGGTGCAACTAATGAAAAACTGTTTTTT. Encoded protein: CASSLQGATNEKLFF.

This clone showed up just a few times. The chain has TRBV25-1 and TRBJ2-1, with TRBD2 matching 12 bases. Per germline, CDR1 MGHDK and CDR2 SYGVNS. V gave up 3 bases and J gave up 5 bases; unmatched junction bases: 11. This CDR3 is built from 18 residues. The CDR3 bases are TGTGCCAGCAGTGACGTAGGGACTAGCGGGTCTGCAAACAATGAGCAGTTCTTC. This translates into CASSDVGTSGSANNEQFF.

In regard to this clone: Other DNA sequences in this sample translate to the same CDR3. The chain recombines TRBV19 with TRBJ1-5; D is ambiguous. Germline V gives CDR1 LNHDA, CDR2 SQIVND (reference sequence). CDR3 length equals 15 residues. V dropped 3 bases and J dropped 0 bases, with 9 bases sitting between them. CDR3 loop: CASSISPDSNQPQHF. CDR3 bases: TGTGCCAGTAGTATTTCGCCCGATAGCAATCAGCCCCAGCATTTT. The variable domain in full, with the rest retrieved from reference TRBV19 and TRBJ1-5, is DGGITQSPKYLFRKEGQNVTLSCEQNLNHDAMYWYRQDPGQGLRLIYYSQIVNDFQKGDIAEGYSVSREKKESFPLTVTSAQKNPTAFYLCASSISPDSNQPQHFGDGTRLSIL.

This clone turned up a few times. This chain links TRBV18 with TRBJ1-2; TRBD1 matches 8 bases. V lost 0 bases, J lost 8 bases, and 5 bases stayed unmatched. The CDR3 is 14 residues long. Germline assignment: CDR1 KGHSH and CDR2 LQKENI. In DNA form, the CDR3 reads TGTGCCAGCTCACCACCGGGCAGGGGGCACGGCTACACCTTC. As protein: CASSPPGRGHGYTF.

V gene TRBV10-3 combines with J gene TRBJ2-6; D unresolved. Germline CDR1 reads ENHRY; CDR2 reads SYGVKD. The V end was cut by 9 bases, the J end by 4 bases, with 13 bases between. The CDR3 covers 14 residues. CDR3 sequence (DNA): TGTGCCATAAAGAATCCCTCGGGGGCCAACGTCCTGACTTTC. Residues: CAIKNPSGANVLTF.

The genes are TRBV10-2 and TRBJ2-1, with 9 bases identical to TRBD2. The CDR3 sequence is 16 residues long. With 6 bases clipped from V and 5 bases from J, the junction kept 11 bases outside the gene matches. Germline CDR1 is WSHSY and CDR2 is SAAADI. The CDR3 DNA is TGCGCCAGCAGACCCACTTGGACTAGCGAAAACAATGAGCAGTTCTTC. It is translated as CASRPTWTSENNEQFF.

The rearrangement joins TRBV7-8 to TRBJ2-7; D unclear. Germline V gives CDR1 SGHVS, CDR2 FQNEAQ. The CDR3 is 12 amino acids. V dropped 1 base and J dropped 5 bases, with 6 bases sitting between them. CDR3 DNA: TGTGCCAGCAGCTTAGTTAGAGACGAGCAGTACTTC. Translated, it gives CASSLVRDEQYF. Combining the CDR3 with reference TRBV7-8 and TRBJ2-7 gives the whole variable domain GAGVSQSPRYKVAKRGQDVALRCDPISGHVSLFWYQQALGQGPEFLTYFQNEAQLDKSGLPSDRFFAERPEGSVSTLKIQRTQQEDSAVYLCASSLVRDEQYFGPGTRLTVT.

V is TRBV4-2 and J is TRBJ1-4; D gene unclear. Per germline, CDR1 LGHNA and CDR2 YNFKEQ. Trimming removed 1 base at V and 7 bases at J, with 4 bases between. The CDR3 is made up of 12 amino acids. The DNA of the CDR3 is TGTGCCAGCAGCCAAGTTTCTGAAAAACTGTTTTTT. Its protein is CASSQVSEKLFF.

About this clone: A far bigger clonotype differs at one base, so this is likely a read error. Distinct nucleotide sequences in the sample also encode this CDR3. The chain recombines TRBV7-2 with TRBJ2-7; D is unclear. Per germline, CDR1 SGHTA and CDR2 FQGNSA. CDR3 length: 12 residues. The germline V and J ends were trimmed by 4 bases and 2 bases, with 6 bases remaining between them. The CDR3 DNA is TGTGCCAGCAGCTCCAACACCTACGAGCAGTACTTC. Its protein product is CASSSNTYEQYF.

This clone appeared a few times. This chain links TRBV9 with TRBJ2-5; no reliable D call. Trimming took off 5 bases at V and 1 base at J, with 15 bases between the two ends. From germline, CDR1 is SGDLS and CDR2 YYNGEE. The length of the CDR3 is 15 residues. The CDR3 sequence: CASRDENEPQETQYF. The CDR3 DNA reads TGTGCCAGCAGAGACGAGAACGAACCCCAAGAGACCCAGTACTTC.

The chain recombines TRBV2 with TRBJ2-1, with 11 bases lining up with TRBD2. The junction had 23 bases not matched to a gene; V was cut back by 7 bases and J by 3 bases. CDR1 is SNHLY, CDR2 FYNNEI, per germline. This CDR3 is built from 21 residues. CDR3 protein: CASNTITGNPIAGGIYNEQFF. Here the CDR3 DNA reads TGTGCCAGCAACACAATTACAGGCAACCCTATAGCGGGAGGGATCTACAATGAGCAGTTCTTC. Looking up the rest from reference TRBV2 and TRBJ2-1 gives the full variable domain: EPEVTQTPSHQVTQMGQEVILRCVPISNHLYFYWYRQILGQKVEFLVSFYNNEISEKSEIFDDQFSVERPDGSNFTLKIRSTKLEDSAMYFCASNTITGNPIAGGIYNEQFFGPGTRLTVL.

This clone was observed a handful of times. The chain is built from TRBV7-6 and TRBJ2-7; TRBD1 aligns across 9 bases. The ends lost 3 bases at V and 3 bases at J; junction bases unmatched: 6. Germline V gives CDR1 SGHVS, CDR2 FNYEAQ. The CDR3 runs to 15 residues. In DNA, the CDR3 is TGTGCCAGCAGCTTGGTAGAGACAGGGGGCTACGAGCAGTACTTC. The encoded protein is CASSLVETGGYEQYF.

V and J are TRBV6-5 and TRBJ1-2; no clear D. The CDR3 is made up of 13 amino acids. Germline CDR1 MNHEY, CDR2 SVGAGI. Trimming removed 2 bases at V and 1 base at J, with 5 bases between. This chain's CDR3 is CASSYGFNYGYTF. The CDR3 DNA follows: TGTGCCAGCAGTTACGGGTTTAACTATGGCTACACCTTC.

This clone appeared a single time. V gene TRBV2 combines with J gene TRBJ1-5; D call uncertain. CDR1 and CDR2 from the germline V gene are SNHLY and FYNNEI. With 8 bases removed from V and 5 bases from J, the gap between germline ends came to 10 bases. This CDR3 is built from 12 residues. The chain's CDR3 is CASCRDHQPQHF. The CDR3 DNA sequence: TGTGCCAGCTGTAGAGACCATCAGCCCCAGCATTTT. Full variable domain (missing parts from reference TRBV2 and TRBJ1-5): EPEVTQTPSHQVTQMGQEVILRCVPISNHLYFYWYRQILGQKVEFLVSFYNNEISEKSEIFDDQFSVERPDGSNFTLKIRSTKLEDSAMYFCASCRDHQPQHFGDGTRLSIL.

This chain links TRBV7-2 with TRBJ2-1; 13 bases are a match to TRBD2. Germline values: CDR1 SGHTA, CDR2 FQGNSA. With V trimmed by 7 bases and J by 8 bases, 5 bases remained unmatched. This CDR3 comprises 14 residues. As DNA, the CDR3 is TGTGCCAGCACACGGACTAGCGGGAGCGATGAGCAGTTCTTC. It encodes CASTRTSGSDEQFF.

V and J are TRBV5-1 and TRBJ2-2; 8 bases map to TRBD2. V was clipped by 1 base and J by 3 bases; unmatched bases: 2. Germline V CDR1 and CDR2: SGHRS, YFSETQ. The CDR3 length is 15 residues. CDR3 loop: CASSLSGRDTGELFF. The DNA for the CDR3 is TGCGCCAGCAGCTTGTCCGGGAGGGACACCGGGGAGCTGTTTTTT. Combining the CDR3 with reference TRBV5-1 and TRBJ2-2 gives the whole variable domain KAGVTQTPRYLIKTRGQQVTLSCSPISGHRSVSWYQQTPGQGLQFLFEYFSETQRNKGNFPGRFSGRQFSNSRSEMNVSTLELGDSALYLCASSLSGRDTGELFFGEGSRLTVL.